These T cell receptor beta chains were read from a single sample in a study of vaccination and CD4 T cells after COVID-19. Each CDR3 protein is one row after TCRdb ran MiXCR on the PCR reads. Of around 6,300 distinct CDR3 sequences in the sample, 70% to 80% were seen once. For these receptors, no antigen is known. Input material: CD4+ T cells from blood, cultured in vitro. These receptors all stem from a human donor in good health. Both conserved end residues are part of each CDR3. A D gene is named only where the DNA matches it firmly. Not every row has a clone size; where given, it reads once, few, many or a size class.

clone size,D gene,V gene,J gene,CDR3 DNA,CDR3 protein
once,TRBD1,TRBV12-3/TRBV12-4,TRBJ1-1,TGTGCCAGCAGGGCCGACAGGGTCACTGAAGCTTTCTTT,CASRADRVTEAFF
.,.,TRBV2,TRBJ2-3,TGTGCCAGCAGAGAGGGTACGCAGTATTTT,CASREGTQYF
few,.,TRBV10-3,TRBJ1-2,TGTGCCATCAGTGAGGGCGTTAACTATGGCTACACCTTC,CAISEGVNYGYTF
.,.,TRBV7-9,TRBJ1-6,TGTGCCAGCAGCCCAAACAACCCGGGTTTCACTCGGAATTCACCCCTCCACTTT,CASSPNNPGFTRNSPLHF
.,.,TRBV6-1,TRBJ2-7,TGTGCCAGCAGTGTAACGATAGGGTCCTACGAGCAGTACTTC,CASSVTIGSYEQYF
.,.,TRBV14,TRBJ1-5,TGTGCCAGCAGCCAGGTGAGGGGAAGGCATTTCAATCAGCCCCAGCATTTT,CASSQVRGRHFNQPQHF
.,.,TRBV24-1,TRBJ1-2,TGTGCCACCAGTGACACGGGACTCTATGGCTACACCTTC,CATSDTGLYGYTF
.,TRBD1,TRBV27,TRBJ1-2,TGTGCCAGCAGTTTATCTTCGGGACAGGGTCATGGCTACACCTTC,CASSLSSGQGHGYTF
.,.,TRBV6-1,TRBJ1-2,TGTGCGACCCTTCCGCCTTATGGCTACACCTTC,CATLPPYGYTF
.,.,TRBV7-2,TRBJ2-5,TGTGCCAGCAGCTCCGAAGGTGGGGTACAAGAGACCCAGTACTTC,CASSSEGGVQETQYF
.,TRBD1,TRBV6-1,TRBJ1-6,TGTGCCAGCCAATCGGGCAGGGGGCGCGATCGTAATTCACCCCTCCACTTT,CASQSGRGRDRNSPLHF
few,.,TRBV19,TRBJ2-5,TGTGCCAGTAGTATCCAAGAGACCCAGTACTTC,CASSIQETQYF
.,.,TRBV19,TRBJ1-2,TGTGCTACCGGGACACGTTATGGCTACACCTTC,CATGTRYGYTF
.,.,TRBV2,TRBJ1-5,TGTGCCAGCAGTGAACGGGAGTTGAAGAGCAATCAGCCCCAGCATTTT,CASSERELKSNQPQHF
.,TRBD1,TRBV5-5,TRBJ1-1,TGTGCCAGCAGCCCGGGGACAGGGTGGGTCACTGAAGCTTTCTTT,CASSPGTGWVTEAFF
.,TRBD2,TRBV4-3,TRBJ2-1,TGCGCCAGCAGCCAATCCCCTAGCGGGGGCTACAATGAGCAGTTCTTC,CASSQSPSGGYNEQFF
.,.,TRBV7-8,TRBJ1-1,TGTGCCAGCAGCTCAAGAACTCACACTGAAGCTTTCTTT,CASSSRTHTEAFF
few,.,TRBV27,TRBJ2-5,TGTGCCATTGGGGGTTGGGCGAAAGAGACCCAGTACTTC,CAIGGWAKETQYF
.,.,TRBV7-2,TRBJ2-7,TGTGCCAGCAGCCCGGGATCTTACTACGAGCAGTACTTC,CASSPGSYYEQYF
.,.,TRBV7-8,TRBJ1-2,TGTGCCAGCAGCTTAGTTTCGGGGCAGATGAGCCTCTATGGCTACACCTTC,CASSLVSGQMSLYGYTF
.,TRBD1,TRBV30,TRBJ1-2,TGTGTCTGGAGGGGGACAGGGGATGGCTATGGCTACACCTTC,CVWRGTGDGYGYTF
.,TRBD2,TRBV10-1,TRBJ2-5,TGCGCCAGCAGCAGAGGACTAGCGGGGCAAGAGACCCAGTACTTC,CASSRGLAGQETQYF
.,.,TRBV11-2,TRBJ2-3,TGTGCCAGCAGCGCTCTGGGGGACCCCACAGATACGCAGTATTTT,CASSALGDPTDTQYF
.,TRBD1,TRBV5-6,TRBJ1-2,TGTGCCAGCAGACGACAGGGTGGCTATGGCTACACCTTC,CASRRQGGYGYTF
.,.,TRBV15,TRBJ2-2,TGTGCCACCAGCAGGCTCCGGGGTCCCGGGGAGCTGTTTTTT,CATSRLRGPGELFF
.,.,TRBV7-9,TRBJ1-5,TGTGCCAGCAGCTCCGCGACCCCGGTAGGGGATCAGCCCCAGCATTTT,CASSSATPVGDQPQHF
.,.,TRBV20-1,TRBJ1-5,TGCAGTGCTAGTTCAGGATATAGCAATCAGCCCCAGCATTTT,CSASSGYSNQPQHF
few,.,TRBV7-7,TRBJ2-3,TGTGCCAGCAGCTTAGCGGGGGGTGATACGCAGTATTTT,CASSLAGGDTQYF
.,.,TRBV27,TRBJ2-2,TGTGCCAGCAGTTTAACGGCCGGGGAGCTGTTTTTT,CASSLTAGELFF
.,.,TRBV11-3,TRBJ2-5,TGTGCCAGCAGCTTAGTTCCGGGGTTGACCCAGTACTTC,CASSLVPGLTQYF
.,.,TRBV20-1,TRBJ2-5,TGCAGTGCAAGGGCCCCGGGGAGAGAGACCCAGTACTTC,CSARAPGRETQYF
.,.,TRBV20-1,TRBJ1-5,TGCAGTGCTAGCAGGGCGGGGGGAGAGCAGCCCCAGCATTTT,CSASRAGGEQPQHF
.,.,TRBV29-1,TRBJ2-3,TGCAGCGTGGAAGGGACCCTATCCGCGGATACGCAGTATTTT,CSVEGTLSADTQYF
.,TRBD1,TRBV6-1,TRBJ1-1,TGTGCCAGCAGCCGACAGGGAGGGACTGAAGCTTTCTTT,CASSRQGGTEAFF
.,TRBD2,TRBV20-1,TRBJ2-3,TGCAGCCCTTTTACTAGCGGGAGCTCAGATACGCAGTATTTT,CSPFTSGSSDTQYF
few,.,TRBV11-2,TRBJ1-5,TGTGCCAGCAGCTTTAGCAATCAGCCCCAGCATTTT,CASSFSNQPQHF
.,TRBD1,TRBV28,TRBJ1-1,TGTGCCAGCAGTTTAGGGAGACAGGGGGCTGGGTACACTGAAGCTTTCTTT,CASSLGRQGAGYTEAFF
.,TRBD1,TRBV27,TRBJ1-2,TGTGCCAGCAGTTTACTGGGATTGACAGGGGCTGATGATGGCTACACCTTC,CASSLLGLTGADDGYTF